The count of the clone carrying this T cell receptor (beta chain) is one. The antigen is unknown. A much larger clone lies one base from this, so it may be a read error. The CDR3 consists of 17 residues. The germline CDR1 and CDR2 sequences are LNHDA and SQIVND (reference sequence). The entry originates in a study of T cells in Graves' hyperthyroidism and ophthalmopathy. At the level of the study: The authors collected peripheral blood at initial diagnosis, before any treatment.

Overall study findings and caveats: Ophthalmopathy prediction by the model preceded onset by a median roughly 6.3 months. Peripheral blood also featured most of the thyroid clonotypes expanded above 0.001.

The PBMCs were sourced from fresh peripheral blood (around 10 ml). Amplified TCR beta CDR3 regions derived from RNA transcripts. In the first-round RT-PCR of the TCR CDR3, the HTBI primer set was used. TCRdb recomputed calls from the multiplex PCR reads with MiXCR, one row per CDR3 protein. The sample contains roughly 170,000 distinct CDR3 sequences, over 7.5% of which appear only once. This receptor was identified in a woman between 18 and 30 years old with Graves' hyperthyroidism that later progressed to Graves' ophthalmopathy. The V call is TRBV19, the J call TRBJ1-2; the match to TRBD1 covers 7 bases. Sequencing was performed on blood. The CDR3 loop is CVSSWGNRGDSNYGYTF. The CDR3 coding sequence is TGTGTCAGTAGTTGGGGAAACAGGGGCGATTCTAACTATGGCTACACCTTC.